This record covers a single TCR beta chain. Its antigen is undetermined. The record originates from a study of T cell responses to AZD1222 COVID-19 vaccine. Some second doses came at about 4 weeks and others at about 12 weeks; these were pooled. Germline CDR1 is WNHNN and CDR2 is SYGVQD (reference sequence). This CDR3 region has 13 residues. Trimming cost V 6 bases and J 0 bases, with 8 bases left between them. Study-level results: Spike-spanning, vaccine-associated CD4 TCRs were dominant at 160-218 and 743-854. Only after the peak T cell response were repertoires sampled.

Assay: immunoSEQ multiplex PCR; the TCRdb copy retains only in-frame clones and omits some. The table has 110,000 to 150,000 clones, approximately 90% seen once; the top ten hold around 3.3%. The gene calls are TRBV10-1 and TRBJ1-1, with D tentatively TRBD1 (5 bases). Sequenced material: peripheral blood, taken 28 days after the second AZD1222 dose. The receptor was isolated from an adult who received the AZD1222 COVID-19 vaccine. CDR3 coding DNA: TGCGCCAGCAGCGACAGCTTGAACACTGAAGCTTTCTTT. Its protein is CASSDSLNTEAFF.